This T cell receptor (beta chain) is from a study of shared clonotypes between healthy human individuals. Across the study: A couple of female and three male donors aged 18 to 49 were enrolled.

On this clone itself: Antigen: not known.

Germline values: CDR1 LNHDA, CDR2 SQIVND (reference sequence). V was cut by 7 bases and J by 6 bases, with 9 bases left in between. This CDR3 is 11 amino acids long. In the original analysis: Junction-only sequences without quality scores were provided by ImmunoSEQ, so filtering was different. Assay used: immunoSEQ multiplex PCR; TCRdb lists only in-frame clones, some missing. V, J and clone size were drawn from that table, and D and trimming were deduced from the DNA. Seen here are roughly 2 million clones, 85% to 95% observed once, and the top ten hold approximately 0.13%. Notes on the study in general: Few donors limited the genetic and exposure-history diversity represented. Larger estimated richness was generally recorded for naive subsets relative to memory subsets.

This clonotype was sampled from a man in his late teens or twenties in good health. Material for sequencing was naive CD4+ T cells sorted from blood. Subset described: CD45RA+ positively selected. V usage is TRBV19 and J usage is TRBJ1-2, with D perhaps matching TRBD1 (6 bases). This chain's CDR3 is CASIRGNGYTF. DNA of the CDR3: TGTGCCAGTATTAGGGGGAATGGCTACACCTTC.